In its sample, the clone carrying this T cell receptor (beta chain) was seen once. Its antigen is still unknown. Unique molecular identifiers were used to barcode this TCRbeta library. MiXCR was run by TCRdb on the PCR reads, yielding one entry per CDR3 protein. The table has 400,000 to 450,000 distinct CDR3 sequences, 43% seen once. Trimming left V 2 bases short and J 5 bases short, with 14 bases between. Germline V gene lookup returns CDR1 MNHEY and CDR2 SVGAGI. The CDR3 has 15 amino acids. The entry originates in a study of T-cell reconstitution after alpha-beta-depleted transplantation in children. Study-wide points: Elevated TCRbeta diversity at day 60 was traced, in some patients, to surviving recipient T cells and thymic progenitors. T-cell counts and diversity were attributed mostly to newly produced T cells one year after transplant. In patients about two months after transplant, alpha-beta T cells reportedly arose from several hundred expanded graft clones.

The specimen was PBMCs, collected before TCRalphabeta/CD19-depleted stem cell transplant. This clonotype was sampled from a girl aged 2-10 years with aplastic anemia, due to receive a stem cell transplant. The chain joins TRBV6-5 to TRBJ2-3; possibly TRBD2 for D (5 bases). The CDR3: CASSYEGTVQDTQYF. CDR3 nucleotide sequence: TGTGCCAGCAGTTACGAGGGAACGGTACAAGATACGCAGTATTTT.